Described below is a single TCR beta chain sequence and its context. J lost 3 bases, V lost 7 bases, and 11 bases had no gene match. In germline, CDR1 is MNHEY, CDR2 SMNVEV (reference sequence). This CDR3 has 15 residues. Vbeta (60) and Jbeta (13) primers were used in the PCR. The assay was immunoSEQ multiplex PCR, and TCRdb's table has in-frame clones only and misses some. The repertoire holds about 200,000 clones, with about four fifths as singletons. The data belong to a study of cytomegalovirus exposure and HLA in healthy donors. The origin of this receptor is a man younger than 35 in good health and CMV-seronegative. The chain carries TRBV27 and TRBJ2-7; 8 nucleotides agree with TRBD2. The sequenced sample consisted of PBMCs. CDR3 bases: TGTGCCAGCATGCGGGGGGCGCCACTGGGCTACGAGCAGTACTTC. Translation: CASMRGAPLGYEQYF.